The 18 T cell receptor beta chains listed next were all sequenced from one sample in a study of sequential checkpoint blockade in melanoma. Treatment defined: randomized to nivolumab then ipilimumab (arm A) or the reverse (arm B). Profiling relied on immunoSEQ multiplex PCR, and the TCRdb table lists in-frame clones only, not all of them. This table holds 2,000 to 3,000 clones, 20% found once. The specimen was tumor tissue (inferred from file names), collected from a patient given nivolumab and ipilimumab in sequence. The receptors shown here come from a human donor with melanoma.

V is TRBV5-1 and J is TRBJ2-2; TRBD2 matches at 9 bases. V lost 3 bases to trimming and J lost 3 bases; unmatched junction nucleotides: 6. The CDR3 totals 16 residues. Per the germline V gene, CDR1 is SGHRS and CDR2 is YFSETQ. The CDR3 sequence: CASSSVAGGDTGELFF. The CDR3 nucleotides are TGCGCCAGCAGCTCGGTTGCGGGAGGGGACACCGGGGAGCTGTTTTTT.

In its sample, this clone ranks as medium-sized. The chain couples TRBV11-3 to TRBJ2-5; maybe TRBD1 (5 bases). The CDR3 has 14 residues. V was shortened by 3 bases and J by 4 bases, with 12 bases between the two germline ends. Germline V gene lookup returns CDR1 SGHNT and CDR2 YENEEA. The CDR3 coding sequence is TGTGCCAGCAGCTTCCCCAGGGATGCAGAGACCCAGTACTTC. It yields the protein CASSFPRDAETQYF.

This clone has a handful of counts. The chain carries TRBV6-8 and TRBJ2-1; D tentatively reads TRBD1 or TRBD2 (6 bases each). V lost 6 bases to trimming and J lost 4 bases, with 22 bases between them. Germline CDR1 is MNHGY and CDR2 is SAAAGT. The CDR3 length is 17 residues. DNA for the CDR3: TGTGCCAGCAGCCCACTTGGGACCGGGGGCGGTTACAATGAGCAGTTCTTC. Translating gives CASSPLGTGGGYNEQFF.

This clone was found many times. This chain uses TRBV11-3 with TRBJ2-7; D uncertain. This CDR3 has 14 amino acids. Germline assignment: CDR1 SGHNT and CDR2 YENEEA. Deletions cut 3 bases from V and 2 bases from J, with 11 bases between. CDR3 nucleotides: TGTGCCAGCAGCTTTGGCAGGAATCCCTACGAGCAGTACTTC. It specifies CASSFGRNPYEQYF.

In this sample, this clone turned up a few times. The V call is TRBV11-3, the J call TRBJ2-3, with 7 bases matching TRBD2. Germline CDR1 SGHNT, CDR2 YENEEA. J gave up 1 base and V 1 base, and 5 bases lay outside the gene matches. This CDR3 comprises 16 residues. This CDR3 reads CASSLVGTSGTDTQYF. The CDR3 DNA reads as TGTGCCAGCAGCTTAGTAGGTACTAGCGGCACAGATACGCAGTATTTT. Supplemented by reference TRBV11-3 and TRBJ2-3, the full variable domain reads EAGVVQSPRYKIIEKKQPVAFWCNPISGHNTLYWYLQNLGQGPELLIRYENEEAVDDSQLPKDRFSAERLKGVDSTLKIQPAELGDSAVYLCASSLVGTSGTDTQYFGPGTRLTVL.

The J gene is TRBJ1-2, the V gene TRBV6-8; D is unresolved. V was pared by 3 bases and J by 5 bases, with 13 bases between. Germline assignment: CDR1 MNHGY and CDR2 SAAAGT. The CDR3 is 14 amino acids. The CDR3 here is CASSYSAGGYGYTF. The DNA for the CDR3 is TGTGCCAGCAGTTATTCGGCAGGCGGGTATGGCTACACCTTC.

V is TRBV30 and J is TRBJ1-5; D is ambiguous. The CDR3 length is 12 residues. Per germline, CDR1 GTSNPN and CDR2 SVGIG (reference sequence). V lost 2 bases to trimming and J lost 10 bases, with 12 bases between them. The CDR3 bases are TGTGCCTGGAGTAAGGGAGCGGGCCCCCAGCATTTT. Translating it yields CAWSKGAGPQHF.

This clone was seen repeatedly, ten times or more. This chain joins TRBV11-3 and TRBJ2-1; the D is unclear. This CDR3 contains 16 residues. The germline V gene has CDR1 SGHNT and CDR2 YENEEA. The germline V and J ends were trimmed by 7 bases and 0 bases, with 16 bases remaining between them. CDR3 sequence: CASITGDLGSYNEQFF. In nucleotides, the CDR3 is TGTGCCAGCATCACCGGCGACCTAGGCTCCTACAATGAGCAGTTCTTC.

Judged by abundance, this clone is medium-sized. The CDR3 is CASSLRDSYTEAFF. The CDR3 DNA is TGTGCCAGCAGCTTGAGGGACAGCTACACTGAAGCTTTCTTT. This sequence joins TRBV11-3 and TRBJ1-1; 7 bases fit TRBD1. CDR3 length equals 14 residues. Germline trimming cut 3 bases from V and 3 bases from J; bases unmatched to any gene: 4. The germline CDR1 and CDR2 sequences are SGHNT and YENEEA. Filled out from reference TRBV11-3 and TRBJ1-1, the complete variable domain reads EAGVVQSPRYKIIEKKQPVAFWCNPISGHNTLYWYLQNLGQGPELLIRYENEEAVDDSQLPKDRFSAERLKGVDSTLKIQPAELGDSAVYLCASSLRDSYTEAFFGQGTRLTVV.

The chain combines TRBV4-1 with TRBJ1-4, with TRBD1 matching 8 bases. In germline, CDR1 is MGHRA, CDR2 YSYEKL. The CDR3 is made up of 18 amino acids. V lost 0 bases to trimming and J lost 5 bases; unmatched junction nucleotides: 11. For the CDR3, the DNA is TGCGCCAGCAGCCAAGATCAGTCTGGGACAGGAGTGAATGAAAAACTGTTTTTT. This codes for CASSQDQSGTGVNEKLFF.

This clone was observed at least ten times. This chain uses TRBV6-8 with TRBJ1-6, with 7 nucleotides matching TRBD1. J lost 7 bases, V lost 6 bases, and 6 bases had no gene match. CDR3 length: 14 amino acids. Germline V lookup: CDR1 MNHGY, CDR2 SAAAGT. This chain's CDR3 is CASRTPGQNSPLHF. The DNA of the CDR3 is TGTGCCAGCAGGACACCGGGACAGAATTCACCCCTCCACTTT.

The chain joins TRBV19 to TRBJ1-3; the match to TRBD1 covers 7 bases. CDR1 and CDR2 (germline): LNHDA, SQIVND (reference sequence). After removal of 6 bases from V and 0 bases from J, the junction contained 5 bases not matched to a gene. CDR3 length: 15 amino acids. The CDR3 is CASRLDRFSGNTIYF. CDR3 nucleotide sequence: TGTGCCAGTAGACTGGACAGGTTCTCTGGAAACACCATATATTTT.

This chain's CDR3 is CASSYRVSASFTYEQYF. The CDR3 DNA sequence: TGTGCCAGCAGTTACAGGGTCTCGGCTAGCTTTACCTACGAGCAGTACTTC. The V gene is TRBV6-8, the J gene TRBJ2-7; D is possibly TRBD2 (5 bases). Trimming pared 2 bases from V and 2 bases from J, leaving 19 bases between. The CDR3 length is 17 residues. Germline lookup yields CDR1 MNHGY and CDR2 SAAAGT.

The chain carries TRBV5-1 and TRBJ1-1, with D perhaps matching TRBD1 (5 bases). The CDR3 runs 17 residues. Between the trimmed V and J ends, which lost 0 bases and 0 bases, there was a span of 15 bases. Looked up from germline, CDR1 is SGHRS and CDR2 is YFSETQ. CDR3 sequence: CASSLARVGPMNTEAFF. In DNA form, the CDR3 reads TGCGCCAGCAGCTTGGCCAGGGTAGGGCCAATGAACACTGAAGCTTTCTTT.

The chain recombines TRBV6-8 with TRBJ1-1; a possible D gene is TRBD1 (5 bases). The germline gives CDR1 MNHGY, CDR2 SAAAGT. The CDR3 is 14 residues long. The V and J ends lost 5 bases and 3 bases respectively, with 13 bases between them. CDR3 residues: CASSAGPYYTEAFF. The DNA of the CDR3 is TGTGCCAGCAGTGCGGGACCCTATTACACTGAAGCTTTCTTT.

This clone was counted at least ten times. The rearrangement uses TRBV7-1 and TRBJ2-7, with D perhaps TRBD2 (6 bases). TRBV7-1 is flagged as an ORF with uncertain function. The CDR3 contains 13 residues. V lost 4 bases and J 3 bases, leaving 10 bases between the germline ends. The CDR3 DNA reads TGTGCCAGCAGCTTATCGGGGGACTACGAGCAGTACTTC. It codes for CASSLSGDYEQYF.

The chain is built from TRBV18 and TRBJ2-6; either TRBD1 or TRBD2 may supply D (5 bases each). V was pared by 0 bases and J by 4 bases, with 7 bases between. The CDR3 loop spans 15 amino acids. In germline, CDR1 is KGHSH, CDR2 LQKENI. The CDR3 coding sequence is TGTGCCAGCTCACCACCTCGGGACGGGGCCAACGTCCTGACTTTC. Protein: CASSPPRDGANVLTF.

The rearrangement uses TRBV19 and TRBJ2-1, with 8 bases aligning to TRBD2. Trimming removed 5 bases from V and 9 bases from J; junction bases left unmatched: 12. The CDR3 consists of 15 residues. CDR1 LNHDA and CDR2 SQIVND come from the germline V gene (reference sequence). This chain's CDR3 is CASSLGTRTGGEQFF. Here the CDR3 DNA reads TGTGCCAGTAGTTTGGGGACTAGAACCGGGGGTGAGCAGTTCTTC.